This T cell receptor beta chain was recovered during a study of T cells after yellow fever vaccination. General study results and limits: The CD4 compartment and the CD8 compartment contained a small share of clonotypes in common. Post-booster reappearance was seen for most primary-vaccination clones (roughly 97% CD4, roughly 88% CD8).

TCRdb itself ran the 5' RACE reads through MiXCR, one entry per CDR3 protein. The sample consists of 500,000 to 650,000 distinct CDR3 sequences, roughly a sixth of them appearing once. A word on this clonotype: What it binds is not known.

Germline loops: CDR1 DFQATT, CDR2 SNEGSKA (reference sequence). The CDR3 contains 16 residues. Trimming took 0 bases from V and 1 from J, leaving 12 bases between them. The sequence was collected from a young man who received the YFV17D yellow fever vaccine. The chain joins TRBV20-1 to TRBJ2-2; a possible D gene is TRBD1 (6 bases). The material sequenced was PBMCs, taken 4 to 6 days after the first yellow fever vaccination. The CDR3 reads CSARDRAGENTGELFF. The CDR3 region has the DNA TGCAGTGCTAGAGATCGTGCAGGGGAGAACACCGGGGAGCTGTTTTTT.